The next 9 T cell receptor beta chains were all read from a single sample in a study of T-cell memory formation after mild COVID-19. TCRdb analysed the 5' RACE reads with MiXCR anew, one entry per CDR3 protein. The table has 200,000 to 300,000 distinct CDR3 sequences, 16% seen once. The sequenced material came from PBMCs or a T cell subset sorted from them (not recorded which). The receptors come from a young man who had mild COVID-19 (a few samples of this study predate the infection). Cell type and time point are not known.

This clonotype was seen a handful of times. This rearrangement joins TRBV4-3 to TRBJ2-3, with D maybe TRBD1 (6 bases). The CDR3 is made up of 17 amino acids. Germline V CDR1 and CDR2: LGHNA, YSLEER. Trimming pared 4 bases from V and 5 bases from J, leaving 22 bases between. In DNA, the CDR3 is TGCGCCAGCAGCCTACGGGCCCCGCAGGGGTTCGGAGATACGCAGTATTTT. Residues: CASSLRAPQGFGDTQYF.

This clonotype has more than one count but fewer than ten. This chain joins TRBV11-2 and TRBJ1-2; 7 bases are a match to TRBD1. Trimming removed 0 bases from V and 8 bases from J; junction bases left unmatched: 3. The CDR3 length is 13 residues. Germline V lookup: CDR1 SGHAT, CDR2 FQNNGV. As DNA, the CDR3 is TGTGCCAGCAGCTTAGATACAGGGGACGGCTACACCTTC. Translated, it gives CASSLDTGDGYTF.

This clonotype has just a few counts. The chain uses TRBV19 and TRBJ2-5; unclear D gene. The CDR3 has 14 residues. CDR1 and CDR2 (germline): LNHDA, SQIVND (reference sequence). V lost 3 bases and J lost 5, with 13 bases in between. The CDR3 is CASSILTSPETQYF. The CDR3 bases are TGTGCCAGTAGTATTTTGACATCGCCGGAGACCCAGTACTTC.

There are a few counts of this clonotype. The rearrangement joins TRBV7-3 to TRBJ2-1; D perhaps matches TRBD2 (6 bases). Trimming removed 2 bases at V and 5 bases at J, with 19 bases between. CDR1 is SGHTA and CDR2 is FQGTGA in the germline V gene. The length of the CDR3 is 17 residues. This CDR3 reads CASSLAPRFAGNNEQFF. The CDR3, as DNA: TGTGCCAGCAGCTTAGCTCCCCGATTTGCGGGGAACAATGAGCAGTTCTTC.

A few counts support this clonotype. J is TRBJ2-7 and V is TRBV20-1, with D possibly matching TRBD2 (5 bases). Germline CDR1 reads DFQATT; CDR2 reads SNEGSKA (reference sequence). V lost 7 bases, J lost 4 bases, and 14 bases lay in between. This CDR3 region has 12 residues. CDR3 in amino acids: CSGRDSGYEQYF. The CDR3 DNA sequence: TGCAGTGGTCGGGATTCGGGGTACGAGCAGTACTTC.

The chain carries TRBV12-3 or TRBV12-4 and TRBJ2-1, with TRBD1 matching 7 bases. This CDR3 is 14 amino acids long. After removal of 7 bases from V and 7 bases from J, the junction contained 10 bases not matched to a gene. CDR3 nucleotide sequence: TGTGCCAGCACCCCAGACAGGGTCTGGAATGAGCAGTTCTTC. Amino acids: CASTPDRVWNEQFF.

This clonotype came up many times. V usage is TRBV5-1 and J usage is TRBJ2-3; 9 nucleotides match TRBD2. The V and J ends lost 2 bases and 5 bases, in that order; junction bases with no gene match: 6. CDR3 size: 15 residues. The germline CDR1 and CDR2 sequences are SGHRS and YFSETQ. The CDR3 DNA is TGCGCCAGCAGCTTTGGCGGGGGGGGCGAAGATACGCAGTATTTT. This gives the protein CASSFGGGGEDTQYF. Complete variable domain (other parts from reference TRBV5-1 and TRBJ2-3): KAGVTQTPRYLIKTRGQQVTLSCSPISGHRSVSWYQQTPGQGLQFLFEYFSETQRNKGNFPGRFSGRQFSNSRSEMNVSTLELGDSALYLCASSFGGGGEDTQYFGPGTRLTVL.

The J gene is TRBJ2-6, the V gene TRBV5-1; tentative D call: TRBD1 (6 bases). This CDR3 spans 15 amino acids. Trimming removed 4 bases from V and 4 bases from J, with 12 bases in between. The germline V gene has CDR1 SGHRS and CDR2 YFSETQ. DNA for the CDR3: TGCGCCAGCAGCCTTACAGGGTCCGGGGCCAACGTCCTGACTTTC. Its translation: CASSLTGSGANVLTF. Full variable domain (missing parts from reference TRBV5-1 and TRBJ2-6): KAGVTQTPRYLIKTRGQQVTLSCSPISGHRSVSWYQQTPGQGLQFLFEYFSETQRNKGNFPGRFSGRQFSNSRSEMNVSTLELGDSALYLCASSLTGSGANVLTFGAGSRLTVL.

The chain carries TRBV7-9 and TRBJ1-2; possibly TRBD1 for D (5 bases). The CDR3 sequence is 15 residues long. In germline, CDR1 is SEHNR, CDR2 FQNEAQ (reference sequence). V dropped 5 bases and J dropped 6 bases, with 19 bases sitting between them. As DNA, the CDR3 is TGTGCCAGCAGCCCTCTCCGGTTCGGGGCAGATGGCTACACCTTC. Translating gives CASSPLRFGADGYTF. Together with reference TRBV7-9 and TRBJ1-2, the CDR3 gives the full variable domain: DTGVSQNPRHKITKRGQNVTFRCDPISEHNRLYWYRQTLGQGPEFLTYFQNEAQLEKSRLLSDRFSAERPKGSFSTLEIQRTEQGDSAMYLCASSPLRFGADGYTFGSGTRLTVV.